The 25 T cell receptor beta chains reported below all come from one sample, sequenced in a study of blood T cell repertoires in COVID-19. Some clones are missing from TCRdb's copy, which holds only in-frame ones; the method was immunoSEQ multiplex PCR. The sample carries 450,000 to 500,000 clones, roughly 87% recorded once. The sample comprised PBMCs or T cells enriched from blood (not recorded which). The source of these receptors is a woman younger than 30 who had recovered from COVID-19.

The V and J genes are TRBV18 and TRBJ2-1; 8 bases match TRBD2. The CDR3 runs to 14 residues. Germline V lookup: CDR1 KGHSH, CDR2 LQKENI. CDR3 sequence reads: CCSSPLAEGNEQFF. Written as DNA, the CDR3 is TGTTGCAGCTCACCACTAGCGGAAGGGAATGAGCAGTTCTTC.

In DNA form, the CDR3 reads TGTGCCAGTAGTATAAAGGGGCCAACTAAGAATGAGCAGTTCTTC. Translating gives CASSIKGPTKNEQFF. The chain recombines TRBV19 with TRBJ2-7, with D tentatively TRBD1 (5 bases). The DNA end is more similar to TRBJ2-1, so the J call may be wrong. Per the germline V gene, CDR1 is LNHDA and CDR2 is SQIVND (reference sequence). The CDR3 extends over 15 amino acids.

This clone has just one count. The V and J genes are TRBV27 and TRBJ2-3; TRBD1 aligns across 8 bases. The CDR3 has 15 residues. Germline V gives CDR1 MNHEY, CDR2 SMNVEV (reference sequence). With V trimmed by 5 bases and J by 1 base, 5 bases remained unmatched. The CDR3 DNA reads TGTGCCAGCAGTGGTAACAGGGGGGGCACAGATACGCAGTATTTT. Translation: CASSGNRGGTDTQYF.

The J gene is TRBJ1-5, the V gene TRBV11-2, with TRBD1 identical over 9 bases. The CDR3 contains 18 residues. V dropped 1 base and J dropped 0; count of bases not matched to a gene: 7. Germline V lookup: CDR1 SGHAT, CDR2 FQNNGV. CDR3 region: CASSLGDRDLISNQPQHF. CDR3 nucleotides: TGTGCCAGCAGCTTAGGGGACAGGGATCTAATTAGCAATCAGCCCCAGCATTTT. Complete variable domain (other parts from reference TRBV11-2 and TRBJ1-5): EAGVAQSPRYKIIEKRQSVAFWCNPISGHATLYWYQQILGQGPKLLIQFQNNGVVDDSQLPKDRFSAERLKGVDSTLKIQPAKLEDSAVYLCASSLGDRDLISNQPQHFGDGTRLSIL.

The genes are TRBV18 and TRBJ1-2, with D unclear. The CDR3 sequence is 13 residues long. The germline V gene encodes CDR1 KGHSH and CDR2 LQKENI. Trimming pared 4 bases from V and 4 bases from J, leaving 10 bases between. CDR3 nucleotides: TGTGCCAGCTCACTACGACCGGGCTATGGCTACACCTTC. Translation: CASSLRPGYGYTF.

In DNA, the CDR3 is TGTGCCAGCAGCTTAGGGGAGCGGGGGGGCCACGATACGCAGTATTTT. This sequence encodes CASSLGERGGHDTQYF. V usage is TRBV7-9 and J usage is TRBJ2-3; TRBD2 matches at 10 bases. The V gene end was trimmed by 1 base and the J gene end by 6 bases; junction bases not matched to a gene: 7. The germline V gene has CDR1 SEHNR and CDR2 FQNEAQ (reference sequence). This CDR3 has 16 residues. The entire variable domain, with the rest obtained from reference TRBV7-9 and TRBJ2-3, is as follows: DTGVSQNPRHKITKRGQNVTFRCDPISEHNRLYWYRQTLGQGPEFLTYFQNEAQLEKSRLLSDRFSAERPKGSFSTLEIQRTEQGDSAMYLCASSLGERGGHDTQYFGPGTRLTVL.

V and J are TRBV28 and TRBJ2-3, with 7 bases fitting TRBD2. CDR3 size: 16 residues. The germline gives CDR1 MDHEN, CDR2 SYDVKM. V lost 4 bases, J lost 3 bases, and 10 bases stayed unmatched. Written as DNA, the CDR3 is TGTGCCAGCAGTTGGGCTGGCGGGGGTGGAACAGATACGCAGTATTTT. Translated: CASSWAGGGGTDTQYF.

Remarks on this clone: Other DNA sequences from this sample encode an identical CDR3 as well. The V gene is TRBV5-1, the J gene TRBJ2-7; 9 bases fit TRBD1. V lost 2 bases, J lost 5 bases, and 2 bases stayed unmatched. Germline CDR1 reads SGHRS; CDR2 reads YFSETQ. The CDR3 runs 13 residues. CDR3 amino acids: CASSLGDRDEQYF. Here the CDR3 DNA reads TGCGCCAGCAGCTTAGGGGACAGGGACGAGCAGTACTTC.

The V and J genes are TRBV5-1 and TRBJ1-1; D unclear. Trimming left V 1 base short and J 1 base short, with 5 bases between. Germline lookup yields CDR1 SGHRS and CDR2 YFSETQ. This CDR3 is built from 13 residues. CDR3 region: CASSLSRNTEAFF. The CDR3 nucleotides read TGCGCCAGCAGCTTGTCCAGGAACACTGAAGCTTTCTTT.

The V gene is TRBV11-3, the J gene TRBJ2-1; 12 bases fit TRBD2. Germline CDR1 SGHNT, CDR2 YENEEA. The V segment lost 1 base and the J segment 9 bases; nucleotides outside the gene matches: 13. This CDR3 contains 18 residues. DNA of the CDR3: TGTGCCAGCAGCTTAGTTCCTAGCGGGGGGGCGAATGGCTGTGAGCAGTTCTTC. It translates to CASSLVPSGGANGCEQFF.

This clone was seen a single time. V is TRBV30 and J is TRBJ1-1; 7 bases map to TRBD1. From germline, CDR1 is GTSNPN and CDR2 SVGIG (reference sequence). With V trimmed by 0 bases and J by 5 bases, 6 bases remained unmatched. This CDR3 spans 14 amino acids. The CDR3 DNA reads as TGTGCCTGGAGTGTCCGGGCAGGGGGGACTGAAGCTTTCTTT. Encoded protein: CAWSVRAGGTEAFF. The whole variable domain, remainder taken from reference TRBV30 and TRBJ1-1, is SQTIHQWPATLVQPVGSPLSLECTVEGTSNPNLYWYRQAAGRGLQLLFYSVGIGQISSEVPQNLSASRPQDRQFILSSKKLLLSDSGFYLCAWSVRAGGTEAFFGQGTRLTVV.

In its sample, this clone was seen once. V gene TRBV28 combines with J gene TRBJ1-2; 10 bases agree with TRBD1. Germline CDR1 MDHEN, CDR2 SYDVKM. This CDR3 contains 15 residues. V shed 1 base, J shed 6 bases, and the junction held 5 bases outside the gene matches. Here the CDR3 reads CASSLSPGQGHGYTF. The CDR3 bases are TGTGCCAGCAGTTTATCCCCGGGACAGGGGCATGGCTACACCTTC.

The chain has TRBV2 and TRBJ2-2; 11 bases are shared with TRBD2. Germline-derived CDR1 and CDR2 are SNHLY and FYNNEI. V was clipped by 5 bases and J by 2 bases; unmatched bases: 7. The CDR3 extends over 17 amino acids. In DNA form, the CDR3 reads TGTGCCAGCAGTAAACCCGGGACTAGCGGAAACACCGGGGAGCTGTTTTTT. Translated: CASSKPGTSGNTGELFF.

V is TRBV3-1 (or the pseudogene TRBV3-2) and J is TRBJ2-1; 8 bases map to TRBD1. V lost 4 bases, J lost 8 bases, and 13 bases stayed unmatched. Germline lookup yields CDR1 LGHDT and CDR2 YNNKEL (reference sequence). CDR3 length: 16 amino acids. The CDR3 loop is CASSPYPGQANDEQFF. In DNA form, the CDR3 reads TGTGCCAGCAGCCCGTACCCGGGACAGGCCAACGATGAGCAGTTCTTC.

This clone was observed once. This chain uses TRBV19 with TRBJ2-3, with D possibly being TRBD2 (5 bases). This CDR3 has 15 amino acids. V lost 3 bases, J lost 0 bases, and 10 bases lay in between. From germline, CDR1 is LNHDA and CDR2 SQIVND (reference sequence). CDR3 in amino acids: CASSIEGTSTDTQYF. The CDR3 DNA is TGTGCCAGTAGTATCGAGGGAACTAGCACAGATACGCAGTATTTT.

This clone appeared a few times. V is TRBV6-6 and J is TRBJ1-5, with a weak D call TRBD1 (5 bases). This CDR3 is built from 13 residues. Trimming cost V 3 bases and J 8 bases, with 11 bases left between them. The V gene's germline CDR1 is MNHNY and CDR2 SVGAGI (reference sequence). For the CDR3, the DNA is TGTGCCAGCAGTTATCCCCCGGGGGAGCCCCAGCATTTT. It translates to CASSYPPGEPQHF.

The V call is TRBV7-8, the J call TRBJ2-6; 7 bases agree with TRBD1. Germline V gene lookup returns CDR1 SGHVS and CDR2 FQNEAQ. The V gene end was trimmed by 5 bases and the J gene end by 0 bases; junction bases not matched to a gene: 22. The CDR3 spans 22 residues. The CDR3 nucleotides read TGTGCCAGCAGCCCCTACATAACCCCTGGACAGGTGAGAACCTCTGGGGCCAACGTCCTGACTTTC. It translates to CASSPYITPGQVRTSGANVLTF. The whole variable domain, remainder taken from reference TRBV7-8 and TRBJ2-6, is GAGVSQSPRYKVAKRGQDVALRCDPISGHVSLFWYQQALGQGPEFLTYFQNEAQLDKSGLPSDRFFAERPEGSVSTLKIQRTQQEDSAVYLCASSPYITPGQVRTSGANVLTFGAGSRLTVL.

The genes are TRBV6-5 and TRBJ2-5; D is perhaps TRBD1 (5 bases). CDR3 size: 15 residues. CDR1 is MNHEY, CDR2 SVGAGI, per germline. The V end lost 5 bases, the J end lost 4 bases, and 17 bases lay between the germline ends. In nucleotides, the CDR3 is TGTGCCAGCAGTCCTGTAGGGGCCGAGGTAGAGACCCAGTACTTC. Its protein is CASSPVGAEVETQYF.

This clone showed up just a few times. The gene calls are TRBV2 and TRBJ1-2; TRBD1 aligns across 8 bases. In germline, CDR1 is SNHLY, CDR2 FYNNEI. V lost 5 bases, J lost 4 bases, and 18 bases stayed unmatched. The CDR3 loop spans 18 amino acids. In DNA form, the CDR3 reads TGTGCCAGCAGTCCCGGGACAGGTCGATACACCGAGATCTATGGCTACACCTTC. Residues: CASSPGTGRYTEIYGYTF.

With respect to this clone: Other DNA sequences in this specimen translate into the identical CDR3. The chain carries TRBV5-4 and TRBJ2-7; 8 bases match TRBD1. J was trimmed by 0 bases and V by 0 bases; bases with no gene match: 5. CDR3 length: 16 residues. Germline lookup yields CDR1 SGHNT and CDR2 YYREEE (reference sequence). The CDR3 loop is CASSLVGQGASYEQYF. In DNA, the CDR3 is TGTGCCAGCAGCTTGGTAGGACAGGGAGCCTCCTACGAGCAGTACTTC. The complete variable domain, with remaining parts taken from reference TRBV5-4 and TRBJ2-7, reads ETGVTQSPTHLIKTRGQQVTLRCSSQSGHNTVSWYQQALGQGPQFIFQYYREEENGRGNFPPRFSGLQFPNYSSELNVNALELDDSALYLCASSLVGQGASYEQYFGPGTRLTVT.

The chain combines TRBV19 with TRBJ1-1, with unresolved D. Trimming left V 5 bases short and J 1 base short, with 8 bases between. The germline gives CDR1 LNHDA, CDR2 SQIVND (reference sequence). This CDR3 is 13 amino acids long. CDR3 region: CASSVTRNTEAFF. In DNA form, the CDR3 reads TGTGCCAGTAGTGTAACAAGGAACACTGAAGCTTTCTTT.

J is TRBJ1-1 and V is TRBV7-3; 8 bases align to TRBD1. There are 15 residues in the CDR3. V shed 5 bases, J shed 4 bases, and the junction held 9 bases outside the gene matches. Germline CDR1 is SGHTA and CDR2 is FQGTGA. CDR3 protein: CASSLFTGGGTEAFF. CDR3 DNA: TGTGCCAGCAGCCTGTTTACAGGGGGAGGCACTGAAGCTTTCTTT. Based on the CDR3 plus reference TRBV7-3 and TRBJ1-1, the full variable domain is GAGVSQTPSNKVTEKGKYVELRCDPISGHTALYWYRQSLGQGPEFLIYFQGTGAADDSGLPNDRFFAVRPEGSVSTLKIQRTERGDSAVYLCASSLFTGGGTEAFFGQGTRLTVV.

This chain uses TRBV2 with TRBJ1-1; 7 bases are a match to TRBD1. J was trimmed by 4 bases and V by 6 bases; bases with no gene match: 8. Germline CDR1 reads SNHLY; CDR2 reads FYNNEI. The CDR3 covers 14 residues. The CDR3 sequence: CASRAPGGGTEAFF. CDR3 DNA sequence: TGTGCCAGCAGAGCCCCAGGGGGTGGCACTGAAGCTTTCTTT.

The chain links TRBV2 to TRBJ2-4; 10 bases match TRBD1. The CDR3 covers 13 residues. Trimming cost V 5 bases and J 7 bases; bases outside gene matches: 2. From germline, CDR1 is SNHLY and CDR2 FYNNEI. CDR3 loop: CASSMDRGNIQYF. The DNA of the CDR3 is TGTGCCAGCAGTATGGACAGGGGGAACATTCAGTACTTC.

CDR3 DNA: TGTGCCAGCAGCTTAGGTCAGGGTCGAGAAGCTTTCTTT. Translated, it gives CASSLGQGREAFF. The V and J genes are TRBV13 and TRBJ1-1, with a possible D match to TRBD1 (5 bases). CDR3 length equals 13 residues. V lost 0 bases and J 8 bases, leaving 10 bases between the germline ends. CDR1 is PRHDT and CDR2 is FYEKMQ in the germline V gene (reference sequence).